This TCR beta chain was recovered during a study of cytomegalovirus exposure and HLA in healthy donors listed by TCRdb under 2017. With regard to the full study: In an earlier analysis of around 540 of the donors, less than 350 Gb of sequence data and 120 million or so unique TCR beta sequences from about 190 million T cells were reported. About 310 gigabases of sequencing data and tens of millions of unique TCR sequences were included in an early release covering 550 to 650 HLA-typed donors. Among the roughly 370 genotyped donors, more than 70% belonged to the genetic ancestry cluster associated with self-reported Caucasian donors. The aim of the study was to test whether cataloging public T cell receptors could identify signatures of past pathogen exposure. Using immunosequencing, the study profiled T cell repertoires from around 670 subjects and related those repertoires to cytomegalovirus serostatus. Besides the first cohort of approximately 670 subjects, a separate validation cohort made up of 120 different subjects was used. High-throughput TCR immunosequencing, statistical association of individual TCRs with disease status, and machine learning were combined to predict cytomegalovirus infection status. A later analysis re-examined previously published TCR beta repertoires from more than 650 donors and added high-resolution HLA genotyping to investigate patterns of TCR occurrence. Rather than using new phenotypic data, the later analysis identified candidate immune exposures from TCR beta sequences and from how often those sequences occurred across donors. An earlier analysis of 587 of the donors used high-throughput TCR beta sequencing to judge whether each TCR beta V gene segment behaved as functional or pseudogenic. Donor age, sex, ethnicity and CMV serostatus were compiled together with the repertoire data. A later genetic analysis used genome-wide SNP genotypes for about three fifths of the roughly 700 donors, treating that subset as a discovery cohort. All discovery cohort repertoires had been generated using a single sequencing platform. Class I and class II HLA loci were covered by the typing at four-digit resolution. The number of donors typed differed by locus, with about 629-640 for A, B, C, DRB1 and DQB1, about 500 for DQA1, under 610 for DPA1, and around 460 for DPB1. Five DR-DQ haplotypes were handled as single units for association and clustering because linkage in the cohort was strong. Among about 400 genotyped donors of the cohort, an average of roughly 230,000 unique TCR beta nucleotide sequences was sequenced per donor, of which about 18% were non-productive. The full study reports these points: This cohort had only TCR beta chains sequenced, and the lack of alpha or paired-chain data limited which features could be detected. In an earlier analysis of 587 of the donors, most TCR beta V segments appeared in productive rearrangements about 90% or about 30% of the time, broadly matching IMGT annotations. In both the original and validation cohorts, the classifier was reported to diagnose cytomegalovirus status with high specificity and sensitivity. A cluster of highly shared sequence variants was judged likely to represent a technical artifact of the sequencing pipeline. Specific HLA alleles were associated with 15,000 to 20,000 TCR beta sequences at a false discovery rate of 0.05 in a later analysis. Some IMGT-functional V segments, including TRBV6-2 and TRBV6-3, could not be told apart with the 87-base-pair reads, so those segments were excluded. A later genetic analysis reported fewer N-insertions in productive TCRs among donors in an Asian-associated ancestry cluster than the approximately 700-donor mean. When HLA alleles, especially DR and DQ, strongly co-occurred, TCR associations were difficult to assign to individual alleles. CMV serostatus was the only immune exposure information available for the cohort. In a later analysis, several top co-occurrence clusters were reported to appear linked to parvovirus B19, influenza, CMV and Epstein-Barr virus. HLA typing was unavailable for some donors at each locus, so association tests used only the typed subset. In vitro tests confirmed that a few of the cytomegalovirus-associated TCR beta chains recognize cytomegalovirus antigens. In a later genetic analysis, a missense DCLRE1C variant was associated with V-gene and J-gene trimming of TCR beta chains, and the association was replicated in an independent cohort. In the study, 164 TCR beta chains were listed as associated with cytomegalovirus. Across donors, most TCR sequences were observed very rarely, whereas some public TCRs were present in many individuals. Because counts were too low, 15 or so rarely observed V segments, including chromosome 9 orphons, were excluded from the earlier analysis of about 500 of the donors. A further reported finding was that TCR beta sequences accurately predicted the HLA-A and HLA-B alleles for most subjects in the first cohort. A later analysis found that most CMV-associated TCR beta chains appeared HLA-restricted, with HLA associations seemingly driven largely by CMV exposure. It was suggested by the authors that the approach could potentially be generalized to other disease states and immunological phenotypes. The presence/absence analyses assumed that sequencing depth was roughly uniform across donors, and that assumption may not be true. In a later analysis, HLA-associated TCR beta chains were found to be more clonally expanded and to have lower generation probabilities than equally common non-associated chains. Linkage disequilibrium might explain the correlated functional status among segregating V segments, but an unknown experimental factor could not be ruled out. According to a later analysis, TCR association rates differed among HLA loci, with DRB1 alleles showing the most associated TCRs and HLA-C alleles showing the fewest.

This clone appeared a few times. Its binding antigen is unknown. It has no much larger one-base neighbor in the sample; base qualities were not kept. The cohort comprised more than 550 healthy bone marrow donors. All cohort members were sampled while nominally healthy, although unrecorded immune exposures were likely present. The donor tested CMV seronegative and was one of the 352 seronegative cohort members. Every donor gave a peripheral blood sample, and the peripheral blood mononuclear cells from that sample were used for TCR beta sequencing. The Qiagen DNeasy Blood Extraction Kit was used to extract genomic DNA from the blood cell samples. Compared with germline, V lacks 2 bases and J lacks 2 bases; bases without a gene match: 6. Sequences SGHAT (CDR1) and FQNNGV (CDR2) are obtained from the germline V gene. The CDR3, from cysteine to phenylalanine, totals 16 residues. Only CDR3 DNA remains: 48 bases, in frame from the first base.

Library preparation was by the immunoSEQ multiplex PCR assay. For the multiplex PCR, a mixture combining 60 forward primers for TCR Vbeta segments and 13 reverse primers for TCR Jbeta segments was used. The CDR3 region of rearranged TCR beta genes was amplified from genomic DNA with a multiplex PCR assay. The amplified TCR beta libraries were sequenced on the Illumina HiSeq System as 87-base-pair reads. Turning to the authors' computational methods: In a later analysis, tens of millions of unique TCR beta chains were counted across the 500 to 700 repertoires, and roughly 9.9 million of these chains were shared by at least two donors. To remove PCR and sequencing errors, raw reads were error-corrected and collapsed into unique sequences using a nearest-neighbor algorithm that merged closely related sequences. V, D and J gene segments were assigned by aligning CDR3 sequences to IMGT reference sequences. For a sequence to be retained, a match of at least six nucleotides was required to both a V gene segment and a J gene segment. Rearrangements were called productive when the CDR3 lacked stop codons and stayed in frame with V and J; all others were non-productive. Following IMGT convention, CDR3 was defined as the stretch from the second conserved V-encoded cysteine to the conserved J-encoded phenylalanine. The earlier analysis of about 590 of the donors excluded sequences that lacked an unambiguous match to a single V gene segment. In an earlier analysis of roughly 500 of the donors, V segments were called functional above 56.7% productive rearrangements and were called segregating when the between-donor standard deviation exceeded 5%. To diagnose cytomegalovirus status from the catalog of TCR beta chain sequences, a statistical classification framework was built. A later analysis assigned V and J genes by comparing TCR nucleotide sequences with IMGT/GENE-DB human TR gene sequences. The TCRdist pipeline was used in a later analysis to assign CDR3 sequences and most-parsimonious VDJ recombination scenarios. A later analysis defined each TCR beta chain by its CDR3 amino acid sequence plus V-gene family, and excluded reads lacking a unique V-gene family. A later analysis removed several hundred highly shared, low-generation-probability nucleotide sequences to deal with suspected cross-contamination and a sequencing artifact. For each public chain, a later analysis derived a clonal expansion index from normalized ranks of inferred template counts within each repertoire. In a later analysis, generation probabilities were computed using a VDJ recombination model fitted to out-of-frame rearrangements, and the results were checked against IGoR. A later analysis scored TCR-TCR, TCR-HLA and TCR-CMV co-occurrence with hypergeometric tests, applying a repertoire-size bias correction to TCR pairs. In a later analysis, false discovery rates were estimated by permuting HLA or CMV assignments 20 times. In a later analysis, co-occurring TCRs were grouped using DBSCAN, and TCRdist sequence similarity was added for clustering within HLA-allele-positive subsets. Repertoires with fewer than 30,000 or more than 120,000 public chains were left out of co-occurrence clustering, as were four to six repertoires with anomalous nucleotide sharing. Drawn from immuneACCESS, this table holds only the in-frame rearrangements with V and J called that TCRdb kept. Clones are partly lost; checked studies trace under half to an unresolved V gene and leave the rest unexplained. The V and J calls and clone size come from that table; D and trimming were worked out from the DNA. This sample comprises under 200,000 clones, about 80% of them detected only once. The top ten constitute under 2% of the sample.

The sequenced sample consisted of PBMCs. The chain joins TRBV11-2 to TRBJ2-3; 8 bases in the middle match TRBD1. The sequence came from a man aged 25-40 years in good health and CMV-seronegative. The CDR3 corresponds to CASSLSGDRITDTQYF. Read as DNA, the sequence is TGTGCCAGCAGCTTATCAGGGGACAGGATCACAGATACGCAGTATTTT.